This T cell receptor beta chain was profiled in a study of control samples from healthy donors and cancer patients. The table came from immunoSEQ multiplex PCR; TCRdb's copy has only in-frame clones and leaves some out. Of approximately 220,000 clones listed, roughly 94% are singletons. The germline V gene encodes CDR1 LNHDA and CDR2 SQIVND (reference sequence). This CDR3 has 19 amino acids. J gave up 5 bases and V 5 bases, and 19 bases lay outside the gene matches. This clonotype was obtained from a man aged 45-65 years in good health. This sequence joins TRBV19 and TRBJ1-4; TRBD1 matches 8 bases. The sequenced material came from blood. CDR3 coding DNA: TGTGCCAGTAGTCTTGGACAGGGACTAAGTCCGGGGGAAAATGAAAAACTGTTTTTT. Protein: CASSLGQGLSPGENEKLFF.